This is a list of T cell receptor beta chains from one sample in a study of T cell responses to AZD1222 COVID-19 vaccine. TCRdb's table, derived via immunoSEQ multiplex PCR, lists solely in-frame clones and lacks some. There are roughly 120,000 clones in the sample; about 90% occur only once, and 4.4% lies in the top ten. The sequenced sample was peripheral blood, obtained 28 days after the second AZD1222 dose. The receptors were sampled from an adult who received the AZD1222 COVID-19 vaccine. Both conserved end residues are part of each CDR3. A D gene is named only where the DNA matches it firmly. The listing skips clone size in some rows; elsewhere it reads once, few, many or a size class.

J	length	D	size	V	CDR3	DNA
TRBJ2-5	14	-	once	TRBV6-5	CASSYSRTQGTQYF	TGTGCCAGCAGTTACTCCCGCACACAAGGGACCCAGTACTTC
TRBJ1-6	14	-	-	TRBV9	CASSPWGANSPLHF	TGTGCCAGCAGCCCATGGGGGGCAAATTCACCCCTCCACTTT
TRBJ1-1	15	-	-	TRBV4-2	CASSQAPGANTEAFF	TGTGCCAGCAGCCAAGCCCCAGGGGCGAACACTGAAGCTTTCTTT
TRBJ2-2	12	-	-	TRBV6-5	CASSRGSGELFF	TGTGCCAGCAGCCGGGGGTCCGGGGAGCTGTTTTTT
TRBJ2-5	12	-	-	TRBV6-2/TRBV6-3	CASSYPIETQYF	TGTGCCAGCAGTTACCCGATAGAGACCCAGTACTTC
TRBJ2-1	16	-	-	TRBV11-1	CASSLYDIPTYNEQFF	TGTGCCAGCAGCCTATACGATATCCCTACCTACAATGAGCAGTTCTTC
TRBJ1-5	15	TRBD1	medium-sized	TRBV6-2/TRBV6-3	CASSYSSGGGQPQHF	TGTGCCAGCAGTTACTCCTCAGGGGGAGGTCAGCCCCAGCATTTT
TRBJ1-2	13	TRBD1	-	TRBV24-1	CATSDSGGSGYTF	TGTGCCACCAGTGATTCAGGGGGCAGTGGCTACACCTTC
TRBJ1-2	17	TRBD1	-	TRBV7-9	CASSNPARDRVDYGYTF	TGTGCCAGCAGCAATCCTGCCCGGGACAGGGTAGACTATGGCTACACCTTC
TRBJ1-6	15	-	-	TRBV4-3	CASSQDTTYNSPLHF	TGCGCCAGCAGCCAAGATACCACCTACAATTCACCCCTCCACTTT
TRBJ1-5	15	TRBD1	-	TRBV28	CASSLPTGVGQPQHF	TGTGCCAGCAGTTTACCCACAGGGGTGGGTCAGCCCCAGCATTTT
TRBJ2-1	16	TRBD1	-	TRBV19	CASSPGTGSSYNEQFF	TGTGCCAGTAGTCCCGGGACAGGGAGCTCCTACAATGAGCAGTTCTTC
TRBJ2-7	13	-	once	TRBV23-1	CATLDTTGYEQYF	TGCGCCACGTTGGATACTACTGGTTACGAGCAGTACTTC
TRBJ1-2	15	-	-	TRBV5-1	CASSSSGTGGMGYTF	TGCGCCAGCAGCTCCTCCGGGACGGGGGGTATGGGCTACACCTTC
TRBJ1-2	16	-	-	TRBV18	CASSPAVRGTNYGYTF	TGTGCCAGCTCACCAGCGGTGAGGGGGACTAACTATGGCTACACCTTC
TRBJ2-3	14	TRBD2	-	TRBV11-2	CASSPGLAGLTQYF	TGTGCCAGCAGTCCGGGACTAGCGGGTCTTACGCAGTATTTT
TRBJ1-1	15	-	-	TRBV5-5	CASSSRGPVNTEAFF	TGTGCCAGCAGCTCGCGGGGGCCGGTGAACACTGAAGCTTTCTTT
TRBJ1-1	14	-	-	TRBV10-3	CAMIQGPRNTEAFF	TGTGCCATGATACAGGGCCCAAGAAACACTGAAGCTTTCTTT
TRBJ2-3	17	TRBD2	-	TRBV3-1/TRBV3-2	CASSLGLAGPSTDTQYF	TGTGCCAGCAGCCTAGGACTAGCGGGGCCTTCCACAGATACGCAGTATTTT
TRBJ1-1	16	TRBD1	-	TRBV28	CASSLRIWTGKPEAFF	TGTGCCAGCAGTTTGAGGATATGGACAGGAAAGCCTGAAGCTTTCTTT
TRBJ1-1	13	-	-	TRBV10-3	CAISLQGNTEAFF	TGTGCCATCAGCCTACAGGGTAACACTGAAGCTTTCTTT
TRBJ2-7	15	-	few	TRBV5-1	CASSLMTGRGGEQYF	TGCGCCAGCAGCTTGATGACAGGCCGGGGAGGGGAGCAGTACTTC